The source of this T cell receptor (beta chain) is a study of early T cells in non-severe SARS-CoV-2 infection. Unique molecular identifiers were added to individual cDNA molecules. A single record per CDR3 protein comes from TCRdb applying MiXCR to the 5' RACE reads. The sample has 60,000 to 65,000 distinct CDR3 sequences; approximately 9.2% are singletons. In its sample, this clonotype was seen many times. V was pared by 5 bases and J by 6 bases, with 19 bases between. The CDR3 extends over 16 amino acids. The germline V gene has CDR1 MNHEY and CDR2 SVGEGT. This TCR was recovered from an adult who was a healthcare worker with PCR-confirmed SARS-CoV-2 infection or an uninfected control (not recorded which). This sequence joins TRBV6-2 or TRBV6-3 and TRBJ2-2; tentative D call: TRBD2 (6 bases). The starting material was whole blood, obtained at baseline. The CDR3 sequence is CASSRIGQGGAGELFF. DNA of the CDR3: TGTGCCAGCAGTCGCATCGGCCAGGGAGGTGCCGGGGAGCTGTTTTTT.